The present T cell receptor beta chain was sequenced within a study of CD8+ T cells in alopecia areata. Background on the study: Tofacitinib was taken orally by treated patients, and the dose was 5 to 10 mg twice daily.

The sequencing template was cDNA reverse transcribed from extracted RNA. Sequencing used immunoSEQ multiplex PCR; TCRdb keeps in-frame clones, though not all of them. The sample shows 150,000 to 200,000 clones, approximately 59% of them seen only once. Treatment reported: oral pan-JAK inhibitor, 5-10 mg twice daily. The CDR3 is made up of 14 amino acids. CDR1 and CDR2 (germline): MNHNS, SASEGT. The V and J ends lost 2 bases and 4 bases respectively, with 11 bases between them. The sample here was CD4+ T cells sorted from blood, taken at week 56, from a patient treated with tofacitinib. The gene calls are TRBV6-1 and TRBJ2-5, with D perhaps matching TRBD1 or TRBD2 (6 bases each). This TCR derives from a human donor with alopecia areata. CDR3: CASSEIGGLETQYF. The CDR3 DNA sequence: TGTGCCAGCAGTGAAATTGGGGGGCTAGAGACCCAGTACTTC.